What follows are 18 T cell receptor beta chains derived from one specimen sequenced in a study of blood T cell repertoires in COVID-19. Profiled with immunoSEQ multiplex PCR; TCRdb holds only in-frame clones, not every one. The repertoire consists of approximately 230,000 clones, with roughly 82% occurring once and the leading ten covering 4.9%. Sequencing input: peripheral blood. Receptors originate from a woman older than 75 with active or convalescent COVID-19.

J is TRBJ2-5 and V is TRBV20-1; TRBD2 is a possible D gene (5 bases). This CDR3 is built from 11 residues. V lost 3 bases and J 5 bases, leaving 7 bases between the germline ends. Germline V CDR1 and CDR2: DFQATT, SNEGSKA (reference sequence). Here the CDR3 reads CSASQRETQYF. As DNA, the CDR3 is TGCAGTGCTAGTCAGCGGGAGACCCAGTACTTC.

The V call is TRBV7-9, the J call TRBJ2-7; possible D gene TRBD1, 5 bases. The CDR3 consists of 14 residues. With 3 bases removed from V and 0 bases from J, the gap between germline ends came to 9 bases. From germline, CDR1 is SEHNR and CDR2 FQNEAQ (reference sequence). Written as DNA, the CDR3 is TGTGCCAGCAGCTTGCAGGGCGACTCCTACGAGCAGTACTTC. As protein: CASSLQGDSYEQYF.

The chain is built from TRBV19 and TRBJ1-4; possible D gene TRBD1, 5 bases. The ends were cut back, 3 bases at V and 1 base at J, with 12 bases in the middle. The CDR3 extends over 16 amino acids. Germline V gives CDR1 LNHDA, CDR2 SQIVND (reference sequence). The CDR3 region is CASSMLPGGTNEKLFF. The CDR3 bases are TGTGCCAGTAGTATGCTCCCGGGGGGAACTAATGAAAAACTGTTTTTT.

In nucleotides, the CDR3 is TGTGCCTGGAGTGTCAATAGCGTCTCCTACAATGAGCAGTTCTTC. It yields the protein CAWSVNSVSYNEQFF. The chain has TRBV30 and TRBJ2-1; TRBD2 is a possible D gene (5 bases). The CDR3 is made up of 15 amino acids. The ends were cut back, 0 bases at V and 0 bases at J, with 9 bases in the middle. From germline, CDR1 is GTSNPN and CDR2 SVGIG (reference sequence).

The CDR3 bases are TGTGCCAGCAGCGAACCCGGGACAGGGGGCTACGGGGCCAACGTCCTGACTTTC. Translation: CASSEPGTGGYGANVLTF. The chain is built from TRBV9 and TRBJ2-6, with TRBD1 matching 12 bases. The CDR3 is made up of 18 amino acids. V trimming: 3 bases; J trimming: 4 bases; junction bases outside the gene matches: 8. CDR1 is SGDLS and CDR2 is YYNGEE in the germline V gene.

This clone appeared a few times. The rearrangement uses TRBV19 and TRBJ2-5; tentatively, D is TRBD2 (6 bases). Trimming pared 3 bases from V and 2 bases from J, leaving 16 bases between. This CDR3 has 16 amino acids. CDR1 is LNHDA, CDR2 SQIVND, per germline (reference sequence). The CDR3 sequence: CASSMGLNGGQETQYF. DNA of the CDR3: TGTGCCAGTAGTATGGGCCTAAACGGGGGACAAGAGACCCAGTACTTC. The complete variable domain, with remaining parts taken from reference TRBV19 and TRBJ2-5, reads DGGITQSPKYLFRKEGQNVTLSCEQNLNHDAMYWYRQDPGQGLRLIYYSQIVNDFQKGDIAEGYSVSREKKESFPLTVTSAQKNPTAFYLCASSMGLNGGQETQYFGPGTRLLVL.

The genes are TRBV5-6 and TRBJ1-1; maybe TRBD1 (5 bases). Trimming shortened V by 6 bases and J by 3 bases, and 6 bases separated the two germline ends. This CDR3 is built from 11 residues. Germline-derived CDR1 and CDR2 are SGHDT and YYEEEE. In DNA, the CDR3 is TGTGCCAGCACCAGGGACACTGAAGCTTTCTTT. This codes for CASTRDTEAFF.

The gene calls are TRBV6-4 and TRBJ1-6; TRBD1 matches 7 bases. The CDR3 has 15 residues. Germline-derived CDR1 and CDR2 are MRHNA and SNTAGT. The trim removed 2 bases at V and 7 bases at J, leaving 5 bases unmatched. The CDR3 coding sequence is TGTGCCAGCAGTGACATGGCAGGGGGAAATTCACCCCTCCACTTT. The encoded protein is CASSDMAGGNSPLHF.

This clone was counted between two and nine times. The rearrangement joins TRBV14 to TRBJ1-2, with D perhaps matching TRBD1 (6 bases). The CDR3 length is 13 residues. Trimming left V 5 bases short and J 7 bases short, with 14 bases between. CDR1 and CDR2 (germline): SGHDN, FVKESK. The CDR3 nucleotides are TGTGCCAGCAGCGGAAGAGGACAGTTTGGCTACACCTTC. Translation: CASSGRGQFGYTF.

The chain couples TRBV18 to TRBJ1-1; TRBD1 matches at 10 bases. Trimming removed 4 bases from V and 2 bases from J; junction bases left unmatched: 13. This CDR3 region has 18 residues. The germline gives CDR1 KGHSH, CDR2 LQKENI. The CDR3 loop is CASSLRLRQGAGNTEAFF. As DNA, the CDR3 is TGTGCCAGCTCACTCCGCTTACGACAGGGGGCGGGTAACACTGAAGCTTTCTTT.

The chain combines TRBV19 with TRBJ2-2; possible D gene TRBD2, 7 bases. The CDR3 is 15 residues long. Germline CDR1 is LNHDA and CDR2 is SQIVND (reference sequence). Trimming took off 2 bases at V and 4 bases at J, with 11 bases between the two ends. This CDR3 reads CASSIRGGGTGELFF. The DNA of the CDR3 is TGTGCCAGTAGTATACGGGGAGGGGGCACCGGGGAGCTGTTTTTT.

The chain joins TRBV12-3 or TRBV12-4 to TRBJ1-2; D possibly corresponds to TRBD1 (5 bases). The CDR3 runs to 13 residues. The ends were cut back, 2 bases at V and 6 bases at J, with 10 bases in the middle. CDR3 coding DNA: TGTGCCAGCAGTTTAAGGGACTTCGATGGCTACACCTTC. The encoded protein is CASSLRDFDGYTF.

The rearrangement uses TRBV11-2 and TRBJ2-2; 7 nucleotides agree with TRBD2. With 4 bases clipped from V and 5 bases from J, the junction kept 7 bases outside the gene matches. The CDR3 sequence is 15 residues long. Germline CDR1 and CDR2: SGHAT and FQNNGV. As DNA, the CDR3 is TGTGCCAGCAGCTCATATTCCGGGGGGACCGGGGAGCTGTTTTTT. Translation: CASSSYSGGTGELFF.

This clone was picked up a small number of times. The chain combines TRBV5-1 with TRBJ2-3, with D perhaps TRBD2 (6 bases). V dropped 2 bases and J dropped 4 bases, with 17 bases sitting between them. The CDR3 consists of 16 residues. Germline CDR1 and CDR2: SGHRS and YFSETQ. The CDR3 DNA sequence: TGCGCCAGCAGCTTAAAGATCTCCGGAGGGCCAGATACGCAGTATTTT. It yields the protein CASSLKISGGPDTQYF.

The V and J genes are TRBV2 and TRBJ1-5, with 8 bases aligning to TRBD1. V lost 7 bases, J lost 4 bases, and 6 bases stayed unmatched. The CDR3 length is 14 residues. Germline V gene lookup returns CDR1 SNHLY and CDR2 FYNNEI. DNA for the CDR3: TGTGCCAGCATGAGTAACAGGGGGAATCAGCCCCAGCATTTT. Translating it yields CASMSNRGNQPQHF. Looking up the rest from reference TRBV2 and TRBJ1-5 gives the full variable domain: EPEVTQTPSHQVTQMGQEVILRCVPISNHLYFYWYRQILGQKVEFLVSFYNNEISEKSEIFDDQFSVERPDGSNFTLKIRSTKLEDSAMYFCASMSNRGNQPQHFGDGTRLSIL.

This sequence joins TRBV2 and TRBJ2-1, with TRBD2 matching 7 bases. The CDR3 runs to 15 residues. V trimming: 10 bases; J trimming: 0 bases; junction bases outside the gene matches: 9. CDR1 SNHLY and CDR2 FYNNEI come from the germline V gene. CDR3: CATSLGGSSYNEQFF. The CDR3 nucleotides read TGTGCCACCAGCCTCGGGGGGAGCTCCTACAATGAGCAGTTCTTC.

The rearrangement links TRBV5-4 to TRBJ2-2; TRBD2 aligns across 14 bases. The CDR3 is made up of 14 amino acids. The germline gives CDR1 SGHNT, CDR2 YYREEE (reference sequence). V lost 10 bases, J lost 3 bases, and 2 bases stayed unmatched. The CDR3 sequence is CAWTSGGHTGELFF. DNA of the CDR3: TGTGCCTGGACTAGCGGGGGGCACACCGGGGAGCTGTTTTTT. Combining the CDR3 with reference TRBV5-4 and TRBJ2-2 gives the whole variable domain ETGVTQSPTHLIKTRGQQVTLRCSSQSGHNTVSWYQQALGQGPQFIFQYYREEENGRGNFPPRFSGLQFPNYSSELNVNALELDDSALYLCAWTSGGHTGELFFGEGSRLTVL.

The chain carries TRBV5-1 and TRBJ1-6, with D uncertain. This CDR3 spans 15 amino acids. CDR1 SGHRS and CDR2 YFSETQ come from the germline V gene. V dropped 7 bases and J dropped 0 bases, with 11 bases sitting between them. Here the CDR3 reads CASQSEFSYNSPLHF. In DNA form, the CDR3 reads TGCGCCAGCCAGTCGGAGTTCTCCTATAATTCACCCCTCCACTTT. Combining the CDR3 with reference TRBV5-1 and TRBJ1-6 gives the whole variable domain KAGVTQTPRYLIKTRGQQVTLSCSPISGHRSVSWYQQTPGQGLQFLFEYFSETQRNKGNFPGRFSGRQFSNSRSEMNVSTLELGDSALYLCASQSEFSYNSPLHFGNGTRLTVT.